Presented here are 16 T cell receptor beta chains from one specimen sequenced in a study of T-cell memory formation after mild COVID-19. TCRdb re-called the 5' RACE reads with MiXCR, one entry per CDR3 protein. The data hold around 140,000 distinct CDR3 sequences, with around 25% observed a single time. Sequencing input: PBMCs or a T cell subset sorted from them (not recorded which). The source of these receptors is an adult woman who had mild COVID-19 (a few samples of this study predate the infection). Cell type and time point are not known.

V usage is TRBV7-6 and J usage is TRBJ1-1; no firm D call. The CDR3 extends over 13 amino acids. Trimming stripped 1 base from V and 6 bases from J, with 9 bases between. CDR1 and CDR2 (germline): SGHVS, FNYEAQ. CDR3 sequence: CASSLERNSEAFF. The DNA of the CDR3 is TGTGCCAGCAGCTTAGAGCGGAATTCTGAAGCTTTCTTT.

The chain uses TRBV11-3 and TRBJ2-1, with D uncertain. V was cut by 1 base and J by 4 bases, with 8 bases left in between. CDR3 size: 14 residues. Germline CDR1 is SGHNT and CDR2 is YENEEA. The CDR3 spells CASSLVAKYNEQFF. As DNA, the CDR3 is TGTGCCAGCAGCTTAGTTGCGAAGTACAATGAGCAGTTCTTC.

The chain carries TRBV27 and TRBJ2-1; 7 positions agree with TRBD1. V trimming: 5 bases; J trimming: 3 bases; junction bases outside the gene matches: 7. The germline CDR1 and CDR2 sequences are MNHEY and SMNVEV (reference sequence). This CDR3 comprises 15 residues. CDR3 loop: CASSQRAGGYNEQFF. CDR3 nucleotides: TGTGCCAGCAGTCAACGGGCAGGGGGCTACAATGAGCAGTTCTTC.

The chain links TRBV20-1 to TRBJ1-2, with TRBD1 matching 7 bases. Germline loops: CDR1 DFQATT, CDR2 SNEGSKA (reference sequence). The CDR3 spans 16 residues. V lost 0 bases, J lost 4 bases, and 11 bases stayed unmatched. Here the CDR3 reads CSARDWTGGEGYGYTF. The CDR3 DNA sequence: TGCAGTGCTAGAGATTGGACAGGCGGAGAAGGCTATGGCTACACCTTC.

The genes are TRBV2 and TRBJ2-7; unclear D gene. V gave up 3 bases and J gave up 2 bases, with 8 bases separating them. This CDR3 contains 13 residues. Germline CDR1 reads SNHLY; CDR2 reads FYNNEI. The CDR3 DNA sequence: TGTGCCAGCAGTGATGGCCAGGCCTACGAGCAGTACTTC. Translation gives CASSDGQAYEQYF.

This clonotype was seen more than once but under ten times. CDR3 coding DNA: TGTGCCAGCAGCTTAGAGGTAGCGGGGTATAATGAGCAGTTCTTC. It yields the protein CASSLEVAGYNEQFF. V usage is TRBV7-2 and J usage is TRBJ2-1; the match to TRBD2 covers 8 bases. V shed 1 base, J shed 7 bases, and the junction held 6 bases outside the gene matches. The CDR3 is made up of 15 amino acids. The V gene's germline CDR1 is SGHTA and CDR2 FQGNSA.

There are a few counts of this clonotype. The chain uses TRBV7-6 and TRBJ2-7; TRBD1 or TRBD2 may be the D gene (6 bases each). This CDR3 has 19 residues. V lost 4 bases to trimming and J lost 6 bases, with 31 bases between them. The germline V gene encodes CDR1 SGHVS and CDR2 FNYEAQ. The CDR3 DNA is TGTGCCAGCAGCTCGGAACTTACAGGGATTTTCAAGGGGGAGGCCGAGCAGTACTTC. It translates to CASSSELTGIFKGEAEQYF.

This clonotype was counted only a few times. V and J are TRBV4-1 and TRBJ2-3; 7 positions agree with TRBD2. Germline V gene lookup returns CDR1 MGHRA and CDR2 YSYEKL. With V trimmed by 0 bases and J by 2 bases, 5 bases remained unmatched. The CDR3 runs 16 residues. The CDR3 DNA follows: TGCGCCAGCAGCCAAGAGAGCGGGGTCCTCACAGATACGCAGTATTTT. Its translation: CASSQESGVLTDTQYF.

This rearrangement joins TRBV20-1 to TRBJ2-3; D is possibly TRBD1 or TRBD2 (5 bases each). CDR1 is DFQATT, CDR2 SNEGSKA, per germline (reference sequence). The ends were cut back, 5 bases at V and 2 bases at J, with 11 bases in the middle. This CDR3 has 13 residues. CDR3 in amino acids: CSAPGTDTDTQYF. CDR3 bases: TGCAGTGCTCCCGGGACCGACACAGATACGCAGTATTTT.

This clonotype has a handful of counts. CDR3 DNA sequence: TGTGCCACCAGCAGAGGGAGCGGAATAGGCGAGCAGTACTTC. Protein: CATSRGSGIGEQYF. V and J are TRBV15 and TRBJ2-7; D might be TRBD2 (5 bases). CDR3 size: 14 residues. V was clipped by 1 base and J by 6 bases, with 13 bases between them. The germline V gene has CDR1 LNHNV and CDR2 YYDKDF (reference sequence).

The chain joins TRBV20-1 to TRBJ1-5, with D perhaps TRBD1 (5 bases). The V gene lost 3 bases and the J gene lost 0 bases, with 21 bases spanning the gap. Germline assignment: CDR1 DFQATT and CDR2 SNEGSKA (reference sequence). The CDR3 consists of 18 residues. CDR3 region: CSARGGMPALYSNQPQHF. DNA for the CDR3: TGCAGTGCTAGGGGGGGAATGCCGGCCCTTTATAGCAATCAGCCCCAGCATTTT.

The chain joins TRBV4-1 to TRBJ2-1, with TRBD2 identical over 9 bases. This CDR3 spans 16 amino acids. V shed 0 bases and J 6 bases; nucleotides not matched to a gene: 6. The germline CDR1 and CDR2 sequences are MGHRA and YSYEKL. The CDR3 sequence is CASSQDWRGGLNEQFF. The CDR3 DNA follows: TGCGCCAGCAGCCAAGATTGGCGGGGGGGCCTCAATGAGCAGTTCTTC.

The CDR3 sequence is CASSPSRDYYNEQFF. The CDR3 nucleotides read TGTGCCAGCAGCCCTTCCCGGGACTACTACAATGAGCAGTTCTTC. This rearrangement joins TRBV7-8 to TRBJ2-1; 7 bases are shared with TRBD2. The CDR3 extends over 15 amino acids. After removal of 5 bases from V and 3 bases from J, the junction contained 7 bases not matched to a gene. Germline V gene sequence: CDR1 SGHVS, CDR2 FQNEAQ.

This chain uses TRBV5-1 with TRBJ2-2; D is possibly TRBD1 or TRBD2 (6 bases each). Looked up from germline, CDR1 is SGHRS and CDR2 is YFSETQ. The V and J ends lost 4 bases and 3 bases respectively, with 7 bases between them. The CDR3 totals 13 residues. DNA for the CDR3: TGCGCCAGCAGCAGGGGGGACACCGGGGAGCTGTTTTTT. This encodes CASSRGDTGELFF.

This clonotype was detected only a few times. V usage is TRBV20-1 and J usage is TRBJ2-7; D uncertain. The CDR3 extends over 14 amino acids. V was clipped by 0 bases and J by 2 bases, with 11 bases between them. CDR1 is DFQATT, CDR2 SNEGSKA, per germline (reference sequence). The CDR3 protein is CSARDPRVTYEQYF. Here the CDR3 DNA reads TGCAGTGCTAGAGATCCCCGGGTTACCTACGAGCAGTACTTC.

CDR3 sequence (DNA): TGTGCCACCAGCAGAGACAGGGGAGGACCTTATGGCTACACCTTC. This sequence encodes CATSRDRGGPYGYTF. The chain is built from TRBV15 and TRBJ1-2; TRBD1 might be the D (6 bases). CDR3 length equals 15 residues. Deletions cut 0 bases from V and 5 bases from J, with 13 bases between. Looked up from germline, CDR1 is LNHNV and CDR2 is YYDKDF (reference sequence).